The text below deals with one T cell receptor beta chain. Only in-frame clones appear in the TCRdb table, and some are missing; sequencing was by immunoSEQ multiplex PCR. Here the sample spans tens of thousands of clones, approximately 95% being singletons. This record comes from a study of technical replicates of blood from a handful of donors. This CDR3 is 13 amino acids long. From germline, CDR1 is SGHRS and CDR2 YFSETQ. Trimming took off 0 bases at V and 5 bases at J, with 6 bases between the two ends. Sample: T cells isolated from PBMCs. The TCR sequence derives from a human donor in good health. The chain uses TRBV5-1 and TRBJ1-5; D not certain. The CDR3 DNA follows: TGCGCCAGCAGCTTGGATCTGTATCAGCCCCAGCATTTT. Translating gives CASSLDLYQPQHF.